The sequence of this TCR beta chain was determined in a study of Graves' ophthalmopathy and Graves' hyperthyroidism. Study as a whole: Peripheral blood was collected at initial diagnosis, before any treatment. Whole-study findings and limits: Blood repertoires reportedly contained most expanded thyroid clonotypes above 0.001 frequency. The model predicted ophthalmopathy progression with 65% to 71% sensitivity and under 75% specificity.

V was pared by 7 bases and J by 10 bases, with 19 bases between. The CDR3 sequence is 13 residues long. Germline CDR1 and CDR2: MDHEN and SYDVKM. Amplification targeted the TCR beta CDR3 regions, with RNA transcripts as the source material. The library came from an HTBI-primed first-round RT-PCR and a second-round multiplex PCR. TCRdb used MiXCR to reprocess the multiplex PCR reads, holding one entry per CDR3 protein. The data show approximately 160,000 distinct CDR3 sequences, 37% seen once. This clonotype was found many times. Its antigen is unknown. Enrollment excluded any patients with other autoimmune diseases, uncontrolled infections, pregnancy or lactation.

The chain has TRBV28 and TRBJ1-1, with a tentative D call TRBD1 (6 bases). This receptor was identified in a middle-aged woman with Graves' ophthalmopathy. Sample: peripheral blood. CDR3: CASTQNRGFGAFF. In DNA form, the CDR3 reads TGTGCCAGCACCCAGAATAGGGGGTTTGGAGCTTTCTTT.